The entry below describes one T cell receptor beta chain. This sample is part of a study of OX40 agonist ivuxolimab in advanced cancers. Per the germline V gene, CDR1 is LNHDA and CDR2 is SQIVND (reference sequence). The V end lost 6 bases, the J end lost 8 bases, and 26 bases lay between the germline ends. The CDR3 is made up of 17 amino acids. This table comes from immunoSEQ multiplex PCR, and its TCRdb copy is limited to in-frame clones, with some not included. The table shows tens of thousands of clones, with 85% to 95% occurring only once. The specimen was CD4+ or CD8+ T cells sorted from blood, collected in a trial of the OX40 agonist ivuxolimab. This chain uses TRBV19 with TRBJ2-1; a weak D match, TRBD2 (6 bases). The clonotype originates from an adult with an advanced solid tumor such as melanoma, head and neck, liver or kidney cancer. CDR3 protein: CASSLRAREFRVDEQFF. DNA of the CDR3: TGTGCCAGTAGCCTTCGGGCTCGGGAGTTCCGGGTGGATGAGCAGTTCTTC.